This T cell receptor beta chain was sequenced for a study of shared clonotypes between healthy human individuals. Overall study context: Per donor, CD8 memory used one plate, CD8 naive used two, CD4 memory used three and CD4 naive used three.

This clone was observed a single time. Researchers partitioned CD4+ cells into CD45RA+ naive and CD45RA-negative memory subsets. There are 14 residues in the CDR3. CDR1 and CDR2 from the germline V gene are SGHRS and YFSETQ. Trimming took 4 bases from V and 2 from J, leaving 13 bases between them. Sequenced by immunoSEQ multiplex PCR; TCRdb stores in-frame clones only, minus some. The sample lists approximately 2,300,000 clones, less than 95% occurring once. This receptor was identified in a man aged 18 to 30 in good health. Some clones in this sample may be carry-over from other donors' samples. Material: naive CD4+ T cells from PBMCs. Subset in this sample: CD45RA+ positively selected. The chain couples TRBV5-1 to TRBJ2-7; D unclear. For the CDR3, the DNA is TGCGCCAGCAGCCCCCGTAGGGCTGCCTACGAGCAGTACTTC. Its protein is CASSPRRAAYEQYF.